The text below deals with one T cell receptor (beta chain). What it recognizes is unknown. The data derive from a study of cytomegalovirus exposure and HLA in healthy donors. Study conclusions and caveats: Later analysis demonstrated an association between a missense DCLRE1C variant and TCR beta V- and J-gene trimming. TCR beta V segments were, for the most part, productive about 90% or about 30% of the time in an earlier analysis. As immune exposure information, only CMV serostatus was available.

In the PCR, 60 Vbeta and 13 Jbeta primers were used. Here immunoSEQ multiplex PCR was the method, and the copy in TCRdb shows in-frame clones only, minus some. The table lists 100,000 to 150,000 clones, 80% of them singletons. The sequencing input was PBMCs. This clonotype originated in a man aged 40-55 years in good health and CMV-seronegative.

The DNA for the CDR3 is TGCGCCAGCAGCTTGGGGGACACCTCCTACGAGCAGTACTTC. It encodes CASSLGDTSYEQYF. The chain links TRBV5-1 to TRBJ2-7; maybe TRBD1 (6 bases). Germline V CDR1 and CDR2: SGHRS, YFSETQ. The CDR3 runs to 14 residues. V lost 0 bases and J lost 0, with 7 bases in between.